This T cell receptor beta chain was identified during a study of identical twins listed by TCRdb under 2016. Background for the entire study: The study deep-sequenced TCR alpha and beta repertoires from monozygotic twins, unrelated adults of various ages and cord blood to test whether fetal clonotypes persist. Replicate twin experiments were performed at different times using different library preparation protocols to rule out contamination.

In the case of this clonotype: The antigen it recognizes is unknown. No base qualities exist here, and no much larger clone lies one base off it.

Every donor in the study was a healthy Caucasian. The twin cohort consisted of three pairs of female monozygotic twins, all aged roughly 18 to 30 years. Peripheral blood mononuclear cells were used as the source from which RNA for TCR libraries was isolated. Study-level results and caveats: Because the same donors could not be followed over many years, the conclusions relied on cross-sectional statistical analysis. Invariant T cells such as MAIT and iNKT could partly confound zero-insertion analyses, although diverse VJ usage argued against such confounding for most clonotypes. In beta out-of-frame sequences, excess twin sharing was weaker, because having fewer shared sequences lowered the signal-to-noise ratio. Fewer insertions were carried by abundant cord blood beta clonotypes, a similar but weaker trend appeared in young adult naive repertoires, and no such trend appeared in memory repertoires. In monozygotic twins, recombination models systematically underestimated out-of-frame TCR alpha sharing, but the models matched the sharing seen between unrelated individuals. Compared with coincidental sharing between unrelated individuals, out-of-frame TCR alpha sequences shared between twins showed an excess of sequences with low generation probability.

Cut back by 10 bases and 1 base, the V and J ends lie 16 bases apart. The CDR3 measures 14 amino acids from cysteine to phenylalanine. Only CDR3 DNA is held: 42 bases, read in frame from base 1. The library was obtained by 5' RACE. These reads were obtained on an Illumina HiSeq 2000. A universal primer binding site was introduced by template switching, and a unique molecular identifier was present in the final cDNA, enabling accurate counting of TCR cDNA molecules. Specific primers in the conserved constant-segment region were used to synthesize first-strand cDNA for the TCR alpha and beta chains. To control for contamination, every cDNA library carried two barcodes: a SMART-Mk sample barcode plus Illumina barcodes. Two successive PCR steps introduced TruSeq adapter sequences along with Illumina sample barcodes. Sequencing of the TCR alpha and beta cDNA libraries was done on the Illumina HiSeq platform using custom primers. The published analysis was carried out like this. MiGEC processed the raw reads to extract unique molecular identifiers, while MiXCR was used to determine the CDR3 positions. Recombination models were inferred per individual with the repgenHMM and IGoR tools using an EM algorithm. The tcR package in R was used for shared clonotype analysis, with sharing normalized by the product of cloneset sizes. To study raw recombination without the effects of thymic and clonal selection, out-of-frame nonproductive sequences were analyzed. In TCRdb, the public reads were trimmed at Q25 with fastp and aligned with MiXCR, with productive beta chains retained. Rows with a matching CDR3 protein are joined into one entry that keeps the most common DNA and genes. The V and J calls reflect TCRdb's pipeline rather than the authors' work. This sample has approximately 700,000 distinct CDR3 sequences in its table, and approximately 18% of those were observed once. Jointly, the top ten make up roughly 14% of the sample.

These same records also appear under a second study, on T cells expressing NK-cell markers. The second publication reports: TCR beta-chain repertoires were profiled in sorted CD3+CD56+NKG2C+, CD3+CD56+NKG2C- and CD3+CD56-NKG2C+ T-cell subsets from about 8 donors. Among the eight sequenced donors, only one was HCMV-seronegative, while the other seven were HCMV-seropositive. In several experiments an anti-gammadeltaTCR antibody was added to restrict sorting to alphabetaTCR-expressing T cells. For 5 or 6 donors, the dominant CD3+CD56+NKG2C+ clonotypes were among the top 10 CD8+ clonotypes and accounted for roughly 1.0-7.5% of CD8+ T cells. Those dominant clonotypes were again the most abundant among CD3+CD56-NKG2C+ cells in a handful of donors, at about 25-60.1%. Whether the expanded NKG2C-expressing T cell clones were specific for HCMV antigens was left unclear. Randomly selected healthy volunteers, three men and five women, were used as the eight sequenced donors. To determine HCMV serostatus, a commercial ELISA kit was used to detect HCMV-specific IgG in serum. Bulk peripheral blood T-cell repertoires were additionally sequenced from unsorted PBMC for over five donors. MIGEC was used to demultiplex reads and group reads by UMI, and MiTCR was used to assemble and quantify clonotypes. To exclude erroneous sequences, any TCR cDNA sequence not supported by at least two reads was discarded. The tcR package was used for downstream repertoire analysis, and clonotypes were matched between fractions using CDR3 nucleotide sequence together with V segment. VDJmatch was used to annotate antigen specificity against VDJdb, with one amino acid substitution in CDR3 allowed.

This sequence was found in a woman aged 18-35 years in good health. The chain employs TRBV12-3 or TRBV12-4 and TRBJ1-1, with a tentative D gene TRBD1 over 6 matching bases. Sequences were obtained from PBMCs. The DNA reads TGTGCCACCGGGCCAACAGGGAGGAACACTGAAGCTTTCTTT. Its protein is CATGPTGRNTEAFF.